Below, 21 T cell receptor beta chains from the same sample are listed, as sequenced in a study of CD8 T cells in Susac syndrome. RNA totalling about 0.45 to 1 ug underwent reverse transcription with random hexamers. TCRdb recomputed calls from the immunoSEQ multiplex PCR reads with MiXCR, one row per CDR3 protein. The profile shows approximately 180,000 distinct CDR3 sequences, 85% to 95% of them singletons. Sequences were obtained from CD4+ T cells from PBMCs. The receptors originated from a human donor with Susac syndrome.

CDR3 in DNA: TGTGCCAGTGGGGGAAGCTCCTACAATGAGCAGTTCTTC. Translated, it gives CASGGSSYNEQFF. The gene calls are TRBV28 and TRBJ2-1; either TRBD1 or TRBD2 may supply D (5 bases each). The CDR3 has 13 residues. V lost 9 bases and J lost 0, with 9 bases in between. Germline V gene sequence: CDR1 MDHEN, CDR2 SYDVKM.

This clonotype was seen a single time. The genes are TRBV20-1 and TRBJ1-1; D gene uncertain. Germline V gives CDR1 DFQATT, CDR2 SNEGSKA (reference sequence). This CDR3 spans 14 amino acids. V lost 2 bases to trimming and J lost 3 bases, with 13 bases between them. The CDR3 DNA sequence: TGCAGTGCTAGACAGGCCCTGAGGGACACTGAAGCTTTCTTT. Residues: CSARQALRDTEAFF.

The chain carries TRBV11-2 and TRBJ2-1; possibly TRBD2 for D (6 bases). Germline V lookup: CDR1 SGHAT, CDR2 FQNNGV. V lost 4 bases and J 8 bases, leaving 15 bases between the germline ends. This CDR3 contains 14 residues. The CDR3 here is CASSSTTGVHEQFF. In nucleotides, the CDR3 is TGTGCCAGCAGCTCGACGACGGGAGTGCATGAGCAGTTCTTC.

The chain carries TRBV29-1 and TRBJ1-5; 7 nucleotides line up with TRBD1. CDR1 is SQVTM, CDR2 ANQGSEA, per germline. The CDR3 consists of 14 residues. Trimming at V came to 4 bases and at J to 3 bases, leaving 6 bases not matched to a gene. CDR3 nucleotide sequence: TGCAGCGTTGCCCAGGGGGGGGACAATCAGCCCCAGCATTTT. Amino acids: CSVAQGGDNQPQHF.

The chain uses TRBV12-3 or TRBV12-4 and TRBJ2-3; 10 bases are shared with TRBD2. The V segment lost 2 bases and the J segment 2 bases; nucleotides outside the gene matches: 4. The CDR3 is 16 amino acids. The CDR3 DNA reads TGTGCCAGCAGTTTAAGACTAGCGGGCTTCACAGATACGCAGTATTTT. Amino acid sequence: CASSLRLAGFTDTQYF.

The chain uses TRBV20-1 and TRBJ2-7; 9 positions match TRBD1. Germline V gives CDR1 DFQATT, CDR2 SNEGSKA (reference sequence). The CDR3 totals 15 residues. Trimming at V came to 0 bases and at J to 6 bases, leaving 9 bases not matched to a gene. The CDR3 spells CSARDGRQGVTEQYF. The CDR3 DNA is TGCAGTGCTAGAGATGGGAGACAGGGGGTGACCGAGCAGTACTTC.

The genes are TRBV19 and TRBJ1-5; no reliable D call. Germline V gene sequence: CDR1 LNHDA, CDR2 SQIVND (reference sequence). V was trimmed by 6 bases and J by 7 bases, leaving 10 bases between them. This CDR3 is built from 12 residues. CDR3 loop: CASSPSQQPQHF. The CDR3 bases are TGTGCCAGTAGCCCGTCACAGCAGCCCCAGCATTTT. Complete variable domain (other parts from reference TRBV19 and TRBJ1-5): DGGITQSPKYLFRKEGQNVTLSCEQNLNHDAMYWYRQDPGQGLRLIYYSQIVNDFQKGDIAEGYSVSREKKESFPLTVTSAQKNPTAFYLCASSPSQQPQHFGDGTRLSIL.

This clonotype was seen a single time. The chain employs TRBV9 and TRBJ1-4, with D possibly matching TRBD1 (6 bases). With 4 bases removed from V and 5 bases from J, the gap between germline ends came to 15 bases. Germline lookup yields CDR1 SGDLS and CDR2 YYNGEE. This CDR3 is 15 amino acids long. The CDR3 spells CASSFSVGQNEKLFF. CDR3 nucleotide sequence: TGTGCCAGCAGCTTCTCAGTAGGACAGAATGAAAAACTGTTTTTT.

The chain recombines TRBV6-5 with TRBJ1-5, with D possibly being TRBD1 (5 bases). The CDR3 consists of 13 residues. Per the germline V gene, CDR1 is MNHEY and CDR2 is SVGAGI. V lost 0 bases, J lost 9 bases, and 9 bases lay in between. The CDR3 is CASSYSRDWPQHF. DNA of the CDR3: TGTGCCAGCAGTTACTCCAGGGATTGGCCCCAGCATTTT.

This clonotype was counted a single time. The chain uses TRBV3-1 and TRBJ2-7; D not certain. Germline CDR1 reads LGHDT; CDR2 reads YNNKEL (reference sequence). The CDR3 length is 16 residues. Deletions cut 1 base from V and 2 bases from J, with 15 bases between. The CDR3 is CASSQVGQVPTYEQYF. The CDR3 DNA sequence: TGTGCCAGCAGCCAAGTAGGCCAGGTCCCAACCTACGAGCAGTACTTC.

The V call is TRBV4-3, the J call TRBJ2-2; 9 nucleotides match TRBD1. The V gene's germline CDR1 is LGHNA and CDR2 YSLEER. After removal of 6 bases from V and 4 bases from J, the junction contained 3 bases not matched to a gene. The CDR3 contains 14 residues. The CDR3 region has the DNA TGCGCCAGCAGTAAGGGACAGGGCACCGGGGAGCTGTTTTTT. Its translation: CASSKGQGTGELFF.

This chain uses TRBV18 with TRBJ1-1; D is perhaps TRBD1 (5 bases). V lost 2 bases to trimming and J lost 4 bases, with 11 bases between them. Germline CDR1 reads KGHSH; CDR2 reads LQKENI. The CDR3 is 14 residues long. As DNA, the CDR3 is TGTGCCAGCTCACCATCCGGGGCGAGCACTGAAGCTTTCTTT. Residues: CASSPSGASTEAFF. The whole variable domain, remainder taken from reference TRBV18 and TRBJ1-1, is NAGVMQNPRHLVRRRGQEARLRCSPMKGHSHVYWYRQLPEEGLKFMVYLQKENIIDESGMPKERFSAEFPKEGPSILRIQQVVRGDSAAYFCASSPSGASTEAFFGQGTRLTVV.

Here the CDR3 reads CASSFGPTPQETQYF. In DNA, the CDR3 is TGTGCCAGCAGCTTTGGGCCGACCCCTCAAGAGACCCAGTACTTC. The chain carries TRBV13 and TRBJ2-5, with D uncertain. This CDR3 is 15 amino acids long. V shed 3 bases and J shed 2 bases, with 13 bases lying between them. Germline CDR1 PRHDT, CDR2 FYEKMQ (reference sequence). Variable domain in full (rest from reference TRBV13 and TRBJ2-5): AAGVIQSPRHLIKEKRETATLKCYPIPRHDTVYWYQQGPGQDPQFLISFYEKMQSDKGSIPDRFSAQQFSDYHSELNMSSLELGDSALYFCASSFGPTPQETQYFGPGTRLLVL.

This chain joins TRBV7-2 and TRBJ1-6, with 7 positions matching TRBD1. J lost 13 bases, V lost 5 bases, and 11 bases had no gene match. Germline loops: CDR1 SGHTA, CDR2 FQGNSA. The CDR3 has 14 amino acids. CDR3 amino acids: CASSSRTGQDPLHF. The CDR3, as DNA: TGTGCCAGCAGCAGCAGGACAGGCCAGGATCCCCTCCACTTT.

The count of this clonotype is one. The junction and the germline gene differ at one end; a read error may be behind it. The CDR3 is CASSPDNQETRYF. The CDR3 coding sequence is TGTGCCAGCAGCCCGGACAACCAAGAGACCCGGTACTTC. V is TRBV11-1 and J is TRBJ2-5, with a possible D match to TRBD1 (5 bases). CDR3 size: 13 residues. Germline CDR1 and CDR2: SGHAT and FQDESV (reference sequence).

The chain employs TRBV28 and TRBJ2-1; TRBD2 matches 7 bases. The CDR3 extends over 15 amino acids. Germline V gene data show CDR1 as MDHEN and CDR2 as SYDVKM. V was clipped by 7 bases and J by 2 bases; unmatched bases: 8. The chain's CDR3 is CASTAGTGAYNEQFF. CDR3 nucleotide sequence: TGTGCCAGCACAGCGGGGACCGGGGCCTACAATGAGCAGTTCTTC.

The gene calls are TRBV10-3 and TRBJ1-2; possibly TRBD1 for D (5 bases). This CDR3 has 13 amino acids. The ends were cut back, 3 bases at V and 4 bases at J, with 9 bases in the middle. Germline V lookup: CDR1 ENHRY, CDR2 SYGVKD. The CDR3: CAISEGTSYGYTF. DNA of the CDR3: TGTGCCATCAGTGAAGGGACGTCCTATGGCTACACCTTC.

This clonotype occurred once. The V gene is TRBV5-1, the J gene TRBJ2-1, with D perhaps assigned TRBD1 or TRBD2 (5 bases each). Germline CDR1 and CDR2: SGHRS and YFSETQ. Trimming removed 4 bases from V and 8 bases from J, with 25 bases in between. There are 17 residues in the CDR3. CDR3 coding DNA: TGCGCCAGCAGCCGTGGGGCTCAAGCGGTCCCAGGCTATGAGCAGTTCTTC. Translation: CASSRGAQAVPGYEQFF.

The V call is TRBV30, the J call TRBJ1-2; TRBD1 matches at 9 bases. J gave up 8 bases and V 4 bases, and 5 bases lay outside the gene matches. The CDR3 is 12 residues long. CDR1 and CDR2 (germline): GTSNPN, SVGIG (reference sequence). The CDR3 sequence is CAWTLTGGGYTF. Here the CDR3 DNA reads TGTGCCTGGACCTTAACAGGGGGCGGCTACACCTTC.

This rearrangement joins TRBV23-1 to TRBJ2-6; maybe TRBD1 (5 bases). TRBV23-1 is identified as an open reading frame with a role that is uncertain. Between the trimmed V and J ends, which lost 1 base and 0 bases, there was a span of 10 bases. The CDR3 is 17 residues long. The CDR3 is CASSQLTACSGANVLTF. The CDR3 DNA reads TGCGCCAGCAGTCAATTGACAGCATGCTCTGGGGCCAACGTCCTGACTTTC.

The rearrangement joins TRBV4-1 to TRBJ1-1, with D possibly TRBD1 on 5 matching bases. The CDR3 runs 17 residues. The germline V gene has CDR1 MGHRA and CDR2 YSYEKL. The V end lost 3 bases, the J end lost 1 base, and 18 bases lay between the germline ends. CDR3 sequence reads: CASSHRVRWVRNTEAFF. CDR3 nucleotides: TGCGCCAGCAGCCACAGGGTCCGGTGGGTCCGGAACACTGAAGCTTTCTTT.